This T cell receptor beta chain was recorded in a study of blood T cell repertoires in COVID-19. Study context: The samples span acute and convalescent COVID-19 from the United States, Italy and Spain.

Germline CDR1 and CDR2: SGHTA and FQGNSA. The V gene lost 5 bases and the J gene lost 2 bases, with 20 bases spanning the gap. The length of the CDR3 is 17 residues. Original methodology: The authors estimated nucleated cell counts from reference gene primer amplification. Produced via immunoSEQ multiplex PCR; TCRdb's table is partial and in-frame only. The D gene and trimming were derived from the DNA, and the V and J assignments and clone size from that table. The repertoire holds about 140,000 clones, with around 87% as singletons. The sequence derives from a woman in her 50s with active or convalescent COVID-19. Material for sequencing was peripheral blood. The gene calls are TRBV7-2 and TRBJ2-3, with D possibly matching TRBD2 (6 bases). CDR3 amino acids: CASSLLGIAETTDTQYF. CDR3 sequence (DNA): TGTGCCAGCAGCCTACTCGGGATAGCGGAAACCACAGATACGCAGTATTTT.